This T cell receptor beta chain was captured by sequencing in a study of Ad26.COV2.S vaccination and SARS-CoV-2 variants. Study findings and constraints: Vaccine recipients posted higher spike-specific TCR breadth than their placebo counterparts.

Germline CDR1 MNHEY, CDR2 SVGEGT. The CDR3 is made up of 13 amino acids. V was clipped by 5 bases and J by 2 bases, with 8 bases between them. Note on this clone: Its antigen remains unidentified.

Generated by immunoSEQ multiplex PCR, the TCRdb table keeps only in-frame clones and is missing some. The table shows approximately 140,000 clones, with roughly 85% occurring only once. The source is a human donor who had recovered from COVID-19. J is TRBJ2-3 and V is TRBV6-2 or TRBV6-3; D call uncertain. This specimen consisted of peripheral blood, obtained after recovery from COVID-19. The CDR3, as DNA: TGTGCCAGCAGTCGGTACTCCACAGATACGCAGTATTTT. Amino acid sequence: CASSRYSTDTQYF.